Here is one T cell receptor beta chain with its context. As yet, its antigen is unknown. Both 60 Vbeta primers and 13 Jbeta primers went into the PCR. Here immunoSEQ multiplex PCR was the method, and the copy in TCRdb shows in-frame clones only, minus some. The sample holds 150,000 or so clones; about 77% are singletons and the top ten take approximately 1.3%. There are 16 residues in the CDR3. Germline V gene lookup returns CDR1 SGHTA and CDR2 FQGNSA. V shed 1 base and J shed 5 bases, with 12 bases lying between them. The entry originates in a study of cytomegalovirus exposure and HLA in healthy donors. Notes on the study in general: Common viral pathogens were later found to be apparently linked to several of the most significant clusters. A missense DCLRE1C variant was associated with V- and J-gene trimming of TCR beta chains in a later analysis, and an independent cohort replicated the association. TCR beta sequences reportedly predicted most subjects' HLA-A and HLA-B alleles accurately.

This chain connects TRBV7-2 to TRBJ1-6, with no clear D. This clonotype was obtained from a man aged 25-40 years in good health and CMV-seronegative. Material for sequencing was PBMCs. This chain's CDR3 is CASSLVGGENNSPLHF. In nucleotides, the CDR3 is TGTGCCAGCAGCTTAGTGGGCGGGGAGAATAATTCACCCCTCCACTTT.